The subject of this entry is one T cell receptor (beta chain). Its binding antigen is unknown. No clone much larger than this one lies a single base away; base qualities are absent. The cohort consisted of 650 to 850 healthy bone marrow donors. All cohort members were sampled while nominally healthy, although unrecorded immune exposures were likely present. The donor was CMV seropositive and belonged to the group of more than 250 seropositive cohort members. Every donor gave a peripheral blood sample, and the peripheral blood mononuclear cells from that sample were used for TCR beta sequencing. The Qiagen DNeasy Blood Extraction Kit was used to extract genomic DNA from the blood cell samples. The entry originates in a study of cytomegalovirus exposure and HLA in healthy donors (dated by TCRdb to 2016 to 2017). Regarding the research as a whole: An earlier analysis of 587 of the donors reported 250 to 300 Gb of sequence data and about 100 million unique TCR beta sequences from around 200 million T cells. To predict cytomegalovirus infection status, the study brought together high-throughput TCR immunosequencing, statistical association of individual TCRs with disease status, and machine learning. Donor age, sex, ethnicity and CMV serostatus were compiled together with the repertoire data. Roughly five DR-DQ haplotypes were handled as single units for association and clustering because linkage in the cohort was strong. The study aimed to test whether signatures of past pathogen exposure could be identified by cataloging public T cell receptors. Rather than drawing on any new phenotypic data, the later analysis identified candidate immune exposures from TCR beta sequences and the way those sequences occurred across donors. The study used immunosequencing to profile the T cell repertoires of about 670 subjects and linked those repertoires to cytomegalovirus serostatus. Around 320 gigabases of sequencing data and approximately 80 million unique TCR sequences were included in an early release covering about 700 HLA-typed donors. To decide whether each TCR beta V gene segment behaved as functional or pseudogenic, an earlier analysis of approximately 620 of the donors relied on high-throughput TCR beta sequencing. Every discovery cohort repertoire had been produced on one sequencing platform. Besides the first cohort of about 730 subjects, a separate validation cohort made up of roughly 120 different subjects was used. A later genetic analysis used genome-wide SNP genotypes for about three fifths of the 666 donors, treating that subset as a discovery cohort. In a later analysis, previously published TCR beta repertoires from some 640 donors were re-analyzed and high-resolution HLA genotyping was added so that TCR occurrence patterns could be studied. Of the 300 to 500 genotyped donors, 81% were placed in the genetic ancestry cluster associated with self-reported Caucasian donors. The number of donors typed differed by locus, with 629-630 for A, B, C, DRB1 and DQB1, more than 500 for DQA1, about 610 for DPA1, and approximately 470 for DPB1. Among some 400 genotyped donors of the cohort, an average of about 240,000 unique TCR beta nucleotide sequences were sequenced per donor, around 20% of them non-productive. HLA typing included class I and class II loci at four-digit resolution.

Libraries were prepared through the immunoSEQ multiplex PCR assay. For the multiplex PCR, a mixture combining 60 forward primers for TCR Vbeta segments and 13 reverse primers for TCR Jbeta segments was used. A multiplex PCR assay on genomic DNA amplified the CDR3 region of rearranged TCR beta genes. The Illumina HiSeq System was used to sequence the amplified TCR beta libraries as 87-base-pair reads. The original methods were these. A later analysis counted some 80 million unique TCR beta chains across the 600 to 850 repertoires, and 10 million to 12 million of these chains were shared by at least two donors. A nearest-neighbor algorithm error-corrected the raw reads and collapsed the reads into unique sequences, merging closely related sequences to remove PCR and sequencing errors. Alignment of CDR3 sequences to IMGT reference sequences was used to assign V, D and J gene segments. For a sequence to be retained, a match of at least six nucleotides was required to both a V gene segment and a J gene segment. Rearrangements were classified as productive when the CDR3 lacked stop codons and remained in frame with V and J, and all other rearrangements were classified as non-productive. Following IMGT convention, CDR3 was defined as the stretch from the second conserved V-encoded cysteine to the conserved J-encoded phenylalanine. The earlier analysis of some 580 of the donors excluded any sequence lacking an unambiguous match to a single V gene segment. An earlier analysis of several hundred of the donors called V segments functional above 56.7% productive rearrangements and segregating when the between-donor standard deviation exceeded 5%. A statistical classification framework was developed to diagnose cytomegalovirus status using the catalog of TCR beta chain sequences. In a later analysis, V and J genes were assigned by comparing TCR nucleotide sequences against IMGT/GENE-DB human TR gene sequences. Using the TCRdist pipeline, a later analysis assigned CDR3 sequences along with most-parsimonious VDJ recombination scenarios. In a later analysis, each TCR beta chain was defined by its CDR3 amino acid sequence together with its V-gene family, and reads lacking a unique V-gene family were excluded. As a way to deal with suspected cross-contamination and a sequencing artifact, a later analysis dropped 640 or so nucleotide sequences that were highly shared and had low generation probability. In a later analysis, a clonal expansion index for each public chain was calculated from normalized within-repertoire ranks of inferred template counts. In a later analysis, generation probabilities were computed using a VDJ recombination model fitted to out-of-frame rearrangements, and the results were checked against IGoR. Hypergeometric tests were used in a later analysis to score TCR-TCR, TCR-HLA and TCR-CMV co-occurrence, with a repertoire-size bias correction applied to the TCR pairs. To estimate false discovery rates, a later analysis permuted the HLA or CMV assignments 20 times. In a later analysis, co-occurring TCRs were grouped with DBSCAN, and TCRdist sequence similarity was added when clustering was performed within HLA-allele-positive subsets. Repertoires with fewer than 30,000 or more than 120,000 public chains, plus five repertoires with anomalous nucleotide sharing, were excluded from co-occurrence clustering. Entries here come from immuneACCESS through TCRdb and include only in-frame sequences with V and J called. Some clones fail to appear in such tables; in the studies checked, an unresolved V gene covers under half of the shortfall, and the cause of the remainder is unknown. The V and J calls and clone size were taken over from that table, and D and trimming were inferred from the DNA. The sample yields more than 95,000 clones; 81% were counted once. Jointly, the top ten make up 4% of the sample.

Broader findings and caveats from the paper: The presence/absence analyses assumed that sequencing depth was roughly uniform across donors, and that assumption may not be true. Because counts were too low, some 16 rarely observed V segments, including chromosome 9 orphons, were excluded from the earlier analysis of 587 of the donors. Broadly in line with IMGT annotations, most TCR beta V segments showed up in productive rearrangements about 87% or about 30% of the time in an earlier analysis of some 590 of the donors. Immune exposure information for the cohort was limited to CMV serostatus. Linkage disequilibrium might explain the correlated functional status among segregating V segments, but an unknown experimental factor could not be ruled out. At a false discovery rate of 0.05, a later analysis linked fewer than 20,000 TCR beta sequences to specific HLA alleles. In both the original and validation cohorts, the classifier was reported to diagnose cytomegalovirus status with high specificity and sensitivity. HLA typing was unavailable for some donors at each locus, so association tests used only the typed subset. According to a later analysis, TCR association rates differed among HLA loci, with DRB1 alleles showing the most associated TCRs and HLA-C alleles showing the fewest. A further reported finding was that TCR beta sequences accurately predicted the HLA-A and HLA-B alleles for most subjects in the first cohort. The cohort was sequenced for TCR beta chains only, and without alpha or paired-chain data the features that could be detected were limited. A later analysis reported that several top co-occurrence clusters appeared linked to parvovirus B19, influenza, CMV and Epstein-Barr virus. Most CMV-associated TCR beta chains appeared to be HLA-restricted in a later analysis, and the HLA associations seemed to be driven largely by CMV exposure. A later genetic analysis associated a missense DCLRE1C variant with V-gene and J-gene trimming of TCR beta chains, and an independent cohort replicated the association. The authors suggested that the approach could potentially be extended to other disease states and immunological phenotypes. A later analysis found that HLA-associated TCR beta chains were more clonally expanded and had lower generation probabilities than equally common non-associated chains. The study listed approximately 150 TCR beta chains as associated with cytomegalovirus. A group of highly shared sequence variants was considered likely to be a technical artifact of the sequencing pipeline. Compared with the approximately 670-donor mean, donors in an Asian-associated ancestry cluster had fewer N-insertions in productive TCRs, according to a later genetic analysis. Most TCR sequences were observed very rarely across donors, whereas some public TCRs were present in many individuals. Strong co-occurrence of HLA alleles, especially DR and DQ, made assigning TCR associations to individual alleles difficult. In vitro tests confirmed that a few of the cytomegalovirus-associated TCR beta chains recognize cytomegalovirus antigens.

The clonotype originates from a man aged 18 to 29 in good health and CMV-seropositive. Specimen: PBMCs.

CDR3 sequence: CASSPMTSGITYEQYF. The base sequence is TGTGCCAGTAGTCCGATGACTAGCGGAATCACCTACGAGCAGTACTTC. The chain joins TRBV19 to TRBJ2-7, and 9 bases in between align with TRBD2. As encoded in the germline V gene (reference sequence), CDR1 is LNHDA while CDR2 is SQIVND. At the junction V is shortened by 5 bases and J by 2 bases; bases outside the gene matches: 10. The CDR3 runs 16 residues from the cysteine to the phenylalanine. Only the CDR3 DNA is retained, 48 bases long and in frame from the first base.